This TCR beta chain emerged from a study of blood T cell repertoires in COVID-19. On the study more broadly: Acute and convalescent COVID-19 samples came from the United States, Italy and Spain. PBMCs, B-cell-depleted T cells, or T cells were the source of the cDNA or gDNA that made up the material.

In the original workflow: Amplifying reference gene primers gave estimates of nucleated cell counts. Repertoires were generated with immunoSEQ multiplex PCR, while TCRdb's copy carries only in-frame clones and drops some. V, J and clone size reflect that table, while D and trimming were determined from the DNA. The sample has around 200,000 clones, roughly 80% seen once. This CDR3 spans 16 amino acids. Germline assignment: CDR1 MNHEY and CDR2 SVGEGT. Trimming at V came to 4 bases and at J to 2 bases, leaving 11 bases not matched to a gene. Input material: peripheral blood. The chain links TRBV6-2 or TRBV6-3 to TRBJ2-7; 7 bases align to TRBD1. This TCR came from a woman aged 45-60 years with acute or convalescent COVID-19. As DNA, the CDR3 is TGTGCCAGCAGTTCACTCCCGGGACAGTTACCCTACGAGCAGTACTTC. Its translation: CASSSLPGQLPYEQYF.